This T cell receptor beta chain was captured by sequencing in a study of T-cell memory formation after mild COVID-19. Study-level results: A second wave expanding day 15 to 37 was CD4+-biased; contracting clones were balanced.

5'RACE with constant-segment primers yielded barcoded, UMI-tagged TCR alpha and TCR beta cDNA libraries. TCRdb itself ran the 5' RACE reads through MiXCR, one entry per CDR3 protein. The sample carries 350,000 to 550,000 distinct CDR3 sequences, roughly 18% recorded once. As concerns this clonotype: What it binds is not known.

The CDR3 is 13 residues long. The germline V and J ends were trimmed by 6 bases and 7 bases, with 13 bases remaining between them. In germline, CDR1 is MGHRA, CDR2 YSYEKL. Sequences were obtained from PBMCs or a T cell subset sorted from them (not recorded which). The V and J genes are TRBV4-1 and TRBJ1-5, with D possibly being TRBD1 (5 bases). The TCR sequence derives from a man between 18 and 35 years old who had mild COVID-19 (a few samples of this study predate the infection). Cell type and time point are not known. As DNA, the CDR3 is TGCGCCAGCAGTCGGGACTTAGAACAGCCCCAGCATTTT. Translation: CASSRDLEQPQHF.